This note documents a single T cell receptor beta chain sequence. The data stem from a study of somatic mutations in cytotoxic T cells in rheumatoid arthritis. This CDR3 is 13 amino acids long. The germline V gene has CDR1 SGHRS and CDR2 YFSETQ. Trimming took off 0 bases at V and 2 bases at J, with 5 bases between the two ends. Clones were sequenced by immunoSEQ multiplex PCR, and TCRdb holds only the in-frame ones, with some missing. Here the sample spans some 17,000 clones, around 80% being singletons. This chain connects TRBV5-1 to TRBJ1-1; no clear D gene. Sequencing input: CD8+ T cells sorted from blood. The source is an adult with rheumatoid arthritis. CDR3 amino acids: CASSLGVNTEAFF. The CDR3 bases are TGCGCCAGCAGCTTGGGGGTAAACACTGAAGCTTTCTTT.